The T cell receptor (beta chain) under discussion was sequenced for a study of blood T cell repertoires in COVID-19. Study information: The United States, Italy and Spain provided the acute and convalescent COVID-19 samples. Sources were T cells, B-cell-depleted T cells, or PBMCs; the material itself was cDNA or gDNA.

Per the original data handling: The authors estimated nucleated cell counts from reference gene primer amplification. Libraries were prepared by immunoSEQ multiplex PCR; TCRdb keeps only in-frame clonotypes and omits some of them. Clone size and V and J calls were adopted from that table, with D and trimming inferred from the DNA. This table holds around 190,000 clones, about 70% found once. Germline V CDR1 and CDR2: MDHEN, SYDVKM. The germline V and J ends were trimmed by 8 bases and 1 base, with 11 bases remaining between them. The CDR3 spans 13 residues. Sequencing was done on a sample of peripheral blood. The receptor was isolated from a woman aged 45-65 years with active or convalescent COVID-19. The V gene is TRBV28, the J gene TRBJ1-2; TRBD1 is a possible D gene (6 bases). The CDR3 DNA sequence: TGTGCCAGCGTCAAACAGGGTAACTATGGCTACACCTTC. Translating it yields CASVKQGNYGYTF.